This TCR beta chain comes out of a study of blood T cell repertoires in COVID-19. All enrollees were about 18 to 100 years old and from some 24 US areas. Allocation to cohorts depended on clinical history reported by the participants. Per the study methods: Amplifying reference gene primers gave estimates of nucleated cell counts. Only in-frame clones appear in the TCRdb table, and some are missing; sequencing was by immunoSEQ multiplex PCR. From that table come the V and J calls and clone size; the DNA was used to work out D and trimming. The sample includes approximately 310,000 clones, approximately 83% of them seen just once. This CDR3 comprises 15 residues. Germline assignment: CDR1 LNHDA and CDR2 SQIVND (reference sequence). The ends were cut back, 6 bases at V and 2 bases at J, with 14 bases in the middle.

V and J are TRBV19 and TRBJ1-5; D is possibly TRBD1 (5 bases). Sequences were obtained from PBMCs or T cells enriched from blood (not recorded which). The receptor comes from a man aged 25-45 years who had recovered from COVID-19. CDR3 amino acids: CASRLLSGRNQPQHF. CDR3 nucleotides: TGTGCCAGTAGGTTATTATCAGGGCGCAATCAGCCCCAGCATTTT. Filled out from reference TRBV19 and TRBJ1-5, the complete variable domain reads DGGITQSPKYLFRKEGQNVTLSCEQNLNHDAMYWYRQDPGQGLRLIYYSQIVNDFQKGDIAEGYSVSREKKESFPLTVTSAQKNPTAFYLCASRLLSGRNQPQHFGDGTRLSIL.